This T cell receptor (beta chain) was observed in a study of T cell changes during pregnancy in multiple sclerosis. Generated by immunoSEQ multiplex PCR, the TCRdb table keeps only in-frame clones and is missing some. The data show approximately 50,000 clones, about 92% seen once. The germline CDR1 and CDR2 sequences are SEHNR and FQNEAQ (reference sequence). The CDR3 loop spans 16 amino acids. V was pared by 4 bases and J by 4 bases, with 19 bases between. The specimen comprised CD4+ T cells from peripheral blood mononuclear cells, sampled after pregnancy. This TCR was recovered from a female donor with multiple sclerosis, enrolled in a pregnancy study. J is TRBJ2-5 and V is TRBV7-9; D possibly corresponds to TRBD1 (6 bases). The DNA for the CDR3 is TGTGCCAGCAGCTACCCGACAGGTGCAGGCGGAGAGACCCAGTACTTC. This encodes CASSYPTGAGGETQYF.